One sample yielded the 21 T cell receptor beta chains listed below, sequenced in a study of T cell clusters in autoimmune cytopenias. One tube held mixed TRB-A and TRB-B primer pools for touch-down PCR. TCRdb re-called the multiplex PCR reads; one entry per CDR3 protein, DNA not given. This listing includes 7,000 or so distinct CDR3 sequences. Each sample's input was around 270 ng genomic DNA, some 34,000 genome equivalents. These data are also associated with another study on T cell repertoires in aging, cancer and after chemotherapy.

The sequencing input was peripheral blood. These receptors were taken from a human donor in good health.

This clonotype is identified as medium-sized (0.01 to 0.1%) from frequency. The V and J genes are TRBV15 and TRBJ2-7; the TCRdb D gene call, TRBD1, has no DNA to confirm it. The germline CDR1 and CDR2 sequences are LNHNV and YYDKDF (reference sequence). This CDR3 spans 15 amino acids. This chain's CDR3 is CATSRDKARAGEQYF.

J is TRBJ2-5 and V is TRBV5-5; lacking DNA, the TRBD1 call made by TCRdb goes unchecked. The CDR3 loop spans 14 amino acids. CDR1 is SGHKS and CDR2 is YYEKEE in the germline V gene (reference sequence). CDR3 residues: CASSRGGGQETQYF.

This clonotype is medium-sized by frequency. This chain links TRBV6-5 with TRBJ2-7; without DNA, the TCRdb call of TRBD1 cannot be checked. Germline assignment: CDR1 MNHEY and CDR2 SVGAGI. CDR3 length: 14 residues. CDR3 region: CASTRGAGVYEQYF.

The CDR3 loop is CASSSRGTDTQYF. The J gene is TRBJ2-3, the V gene TRBV5-5; the TCRdb call, TRBD1, lacks DNA for checking. The CDR3 spans 13 residues. Per germline, CDR1 SGHKS and CDR2 YYEKEE (reference sequence).

The chain carries TRBV15 and TRBJ1-6; TCRdb picks TRBD1, but there is no DNA to check that call. Per the germline V gene, CDR1 is LNHNV and CDR2 is YYDKDF (reference sequence). The CDR3 contains 17 residues. The CDR3 here is CATSRDPSASYNSPLHF.

The chain carries TRBV27 and TRBJ2-7; no DNA is available, so the TRBD1 call from TCRdb remains unchecked. CDR1 is MNHEY, CDR2 SMNVEV, per germline (reference sequence). The CDR3 consists of 14 residues. CDR3 region: CASSLKGAPYEQYF.

The rearrangement links TRBV5-6 to TRBJ2-6; absent DNA, TCRdb's TRBD2 call cannot be checked. In germline, CDR1 is SGHDT, CDR2 YYEEEE. The CDR3 extends over 18 amino acids. The CDR3 sequence is CASSLPAVSTNGANVLTF.

The chain employs TRBV6-5 and TRBJ2-5; absent DNA, TCRdb's TRBD1 call cannot be checked. The CDR3 has 12 residues. In germline, CDR1 is MNHEY, CDR2 SVGAGI. This CDR3 reads CASSWGGETQYF.

The chain couples TRBV5-4 to TRBJ2-3; TCRdb selects TRBD1, and the lack of DNA leaves this call unchecked. CDR1 is SGHNT and CDR2 is YYREEE in the germline V gene (reference sequence). This CDR3 region has 18 residues. The CDR3 is CASSLGQSPVSTTDTQYF.

The chain joins TRBV10-3 to TRBJ2-5; the D call from TCRdb, TRBD2, cannot be confirmed without DNA. Germline V gene sequence: CDR1 ENHRY, CDR2 SYGVKD. The CDR3 covers 13 residues. The CDR3 loop reads CAISTSAQETQYF.

Judged by frequency, this clonotype is medium-sized. The chain combines TRBV12-3 or TRBV12-4 with TRBJ2-3. There are 13 residues in the CDR3. The CDR3 region is CASRRPGTDTQYF.

The chain uses TRBV27 and TRBJ1-1; with no DNA, the TCRdb D assignment of TRBD1 cannot be verified. CDR3 length equals 15 residues. CDR1 is MNHEY and CDR2 is SMNVEV in the germline V gene (reference sequence). The CDR3: CASSLLPTRVTEAFF.

According to its frequency, this clonotype is medium-sized. The chain's CDR3 is CSVTGLAGETQYF. The chain carries TRBV29-1 and TRBJ2-5; TCRdb's D gene call, TRBD2, goes unchecked for lack of DNA. The CDR3 totals 13 residues. CDR1 and CDR2 from the germline V gene are SQVTM and ANQGSEA.

This chain joins TRBV30 and TRBJ1-4; the D call of TRBD1 rests on TCRdb alone, since no DNA is present to check it. The CDR3 covers 14 residues. The germline V gene has CDR1 GTSNPN and CDR2 SVGIG (reference sequence). The CDR3 is CAWSHRTRGEKLFF. Filled out from reference TRBV30 and TRBJ1-4, the complete variable domain reads SQTIHQWPATLVQPVGSPLSLECTVEGTSNPNLYWYRQAAGRGLQLLFYSVGIGQISSEVPQNLSASRPQDRQFILSSKKLLLSDSGFYLCAWSHRTRGEKLFFGSGTQLSVL.

This clonotype ranks as medium-sized (0.01 to 0.1%) in terms of frequency. The chain is built from TRBV6-5 and TRBJ2-5; TCRdb designates TRBD1, a call that cannot be tested without DNA. The germline V gene encodes CDR1 MNHEY and CDR2 SVGAGI. The CDR3 is 14 amino acids. The CDR3 region is CASNKQGMLETQYF.

This chain connects TRBV15 to TRBJ1-3. This CDR3 spans 14 amino acids. The germline V gene has CDR1 LNHNV and CDR2 YYDKDF (reference sequence). The CDR3 protein is CATGKTVSGNTIYF. Supplemented by reference TRBV15 and TRBJ1-3, the full variable domain reads DAMVIQNPRYQVTQFGKPVTLSCSQTLNHNVMYWYQQKSSQAPKLLFHYYDKDFNNEADTPDNFQSRRPNTSFCFLDIRSPGLGDTAMYLCATGKTVSGNTIYFGEGSWLTVV.

The rearrangement links TRBV4-2 to TRBJ1-2; absent DNA, TCRdb's TRBD1 call cannot be checked. This CDR3 has 15 residues. CDR1 and CDR2 (germline): LGHNA, YNFKEQ. CDR3 in amino acids: CASSQGRTIGYGYTF.

Measured by frequency, this clonotype is medium-sized. J is TRBJ2-5 and V is TRBV6-5; the D gene TCRdb calls, TRBD2, cannot be checked with no DNA. Germline CDR1 is MNHEY and CDR2 is SVGAGI. This CDR3 comprises 15 residues. The CDR3: CASGPRQGRPETQYF.

J is TRBJ2-1 and V is TRBV27. The CDR3 runs 17 residues. Per germline, CDR1 MNHEY and CDR2 SMNVEV (reference sequence). The CDR3 region is CASSSTTSRDSYNEQFF.

This clonotype is medium-sized by frequency. The chain couples TRBV19 to TRBJ2-1; the D gene TCRdb calls, TRBD2, cannot be checked with no DNA. This CDR3 is 12 amino acids long. CDR1 LNHDA and CDR2 SQIVND come from the germline V gene (reference sequence). The chain's CDR3 is CASSIGSSGQFF. The full variable domain, in which reference TRBV19 and TRBJ2-1 provide the parts outside the CDR3, is DGGITQSPKYLFRKEGQNVTLSCEQNLNHDAMYWYRQDPGQGLRLIYYSQIVNDFQKGDIAEGYSVSREKKESFPLTVTSAQKNPTAFYLCASSIGSSGQFFGPGTRLTVL.

This clonotype is labeled medium-sized (0.01 to 0.1%) based on frequency. The V gene is TRBV12-3 or TRBV12-4, the J gene TRBJ2-1; TCRdb names TRBD2, which stays unverified in the absence of DNA. The CDR3 extends over 13 amino acids. CDR3 sequence: CASSLGQLPEQFF.